This TCR beta chain was recovered during a study of blood T cell repertoires in COVID-19. As for the study in general: Italy, Spain and the United States were the sources of the convalescent and acute COVID-19 samples.

There are a few counts of this clone. Clinical history reported by participants formed the basis on which cohorts were assigned. Recovered Cohort 3 donors showed two negative PCRs, clearance, or symptom resolution. This table comes from immunoSEQ multiplex PCR, and its TCRdb copy is limited to in-frame clones, with some not included. The data show some 150,000 clones, about 89% seen once. This CDR3 has 13 residues. The germline gives CDR1 MNHEY, CDR2 SVGEGT. Unmatched junction bases numbered 3, after V lost 4 bases and J lost 5 bases. This TCR was sampled from a young woman who had recovered from COVID-19. The chain links TRBV6-2 or TRBV6-3 to TRBJ2-5; 8 bases are shared with TRBD1. Material for sequencing was PBMCs or T cells enriched from blood (not recorded which). CDR3 sequence reads: CASSSGGGETQYF. The CDR3 DNA sequence: TGTGCCAGCAGTTCAGGGGGCGGGGAGACCCAGTACTTC.